This TCR beta chain was profiled in a study of blood T cell repertoires in COVID-19. About the study: The samples span acute and convalescent COVID-19 from the United States, Italy and Spain. In each case, the material was cDNA or gDNA derived from T cells, B-cell-depleted T cells, or PBMCs.

How the authors handled the data: Reference gene primer amplification yielded estimated nucleated cell counts. Clones were read by immunoSEQ multiplex PCR, and TCRdb kept only the in-frame ones, dropping some. V, J and clone size reflect that table, while D and trimming were determined from the DNA. The table has roughly 200,000 clones, about 88% seen once. The junction had 9 bases not matched to a gene; V was cut back by 4 bases and J by 4 bases. Germline V gene sequence: CDR1 MNHEY, CDR2 SMNVEV (reference sequence). The CDR3 contains 15 residues. Only a few counts were recorded for this clone. J is TRBJ1-2 and V is TRBV27; 7 positions agree with TRBD1. The source is a woman in her 30s with active or convalescent COVID-19. Specimen: peripheral blood. This chain's CDR3 is CASSSTKTGIYGYTF. In nucleotides, the CDR3 is TGTGCCAGCAGTTCTACAAAGACAGGGATCTATGGCTACACCTTC.